In its sample, the clone carrying this T cell receptor beta chain was seen a few times. The antigen is undetermined. Amplification of TCR beta CDR3 regions used RNA as the template. HTBI primers drove first-round RT-PCR of the TCR CDR3. TCRdb processed the multiplex PCR reads anew with MiXCR; each CDR3 protein has one entry. The sample holds approximately 360,000 distinct CDR3 sequences, around a quarter seen once. These data are taken from a study of T cells in Graves' hyperthyroidism and ophthalmopathy. Study conclusions and caveats: In validation, the model predicted ophthalmopathy. These predictions came a median about 6.5 months before onset.

V was pared by 0 bases and J by 2 bases, with 9 bases between. This CDR3 has 14 amino acids. In germline, CDR1 is SGHNT, CDR2 YYREEE (reference sequence). Isolation of PBMCs was performed on 8.5 to 10 ml fresh peripheral blood. This chain connects TRBV5-4 to TRBJ2-7; no definite D call. The receptor's source is a man aged 45-65 years with Graves' hyperthyroidism. The source material was blood. CDR3 nucleotide sequence: TGTGCCAGCAGCTTGGAGTCAGATGCCTACGAGCAGTACTTC. It specifies CASSLESDAYEQYF. Drawing the rest from reference TRBV5-4 and TRBJ2-7, the complete variable domain is ETGVTQSPTHLIKTRGQQVTLRCSSQSGHNTVSWYQQALGQGPQFIFQYYREEENGRGNFPPRFSGLQFPNYSSELNVNALELDDSALYLCASSLESDAYEQYFGPGTRLTVT.